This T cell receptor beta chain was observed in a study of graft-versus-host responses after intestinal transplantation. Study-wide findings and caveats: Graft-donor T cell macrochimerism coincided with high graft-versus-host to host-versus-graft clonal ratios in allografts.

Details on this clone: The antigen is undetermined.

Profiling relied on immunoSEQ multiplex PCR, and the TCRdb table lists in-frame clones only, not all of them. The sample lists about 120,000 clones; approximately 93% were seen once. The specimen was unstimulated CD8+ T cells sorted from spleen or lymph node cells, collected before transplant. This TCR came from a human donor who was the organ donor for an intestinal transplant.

The CDR3 spells CASSELTHYNEQFF. Here the CDR3 DNA reads TGTGCCAGCAGTGAATTAACACACTACAATGAGCAGTTCTTC. The chain has TRBV6-1 and TRBJ2-1; D not certain. V was cut by 2 bases and J by 3 bases, with 8 bases left in between. The length of the CDR3 is 14 residues. Germline loops: CDR1 MNHNS, CDR2 SASEGT.